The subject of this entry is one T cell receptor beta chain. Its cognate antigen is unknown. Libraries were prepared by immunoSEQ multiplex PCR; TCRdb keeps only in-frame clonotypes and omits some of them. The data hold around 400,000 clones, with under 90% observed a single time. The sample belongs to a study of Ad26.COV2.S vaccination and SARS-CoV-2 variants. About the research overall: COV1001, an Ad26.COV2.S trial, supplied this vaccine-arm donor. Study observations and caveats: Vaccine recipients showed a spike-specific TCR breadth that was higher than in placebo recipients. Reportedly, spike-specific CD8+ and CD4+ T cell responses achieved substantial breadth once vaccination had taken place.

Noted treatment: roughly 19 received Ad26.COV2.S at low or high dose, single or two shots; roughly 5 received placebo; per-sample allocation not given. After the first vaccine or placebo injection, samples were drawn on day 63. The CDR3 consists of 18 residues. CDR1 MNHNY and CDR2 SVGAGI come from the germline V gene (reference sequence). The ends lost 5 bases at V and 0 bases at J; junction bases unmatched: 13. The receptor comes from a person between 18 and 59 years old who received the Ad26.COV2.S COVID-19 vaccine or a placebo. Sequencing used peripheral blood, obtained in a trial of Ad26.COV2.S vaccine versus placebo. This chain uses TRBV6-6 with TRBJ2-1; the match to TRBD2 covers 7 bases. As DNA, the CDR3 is TGTGCCAGCAGTCCCATGGCGGGGGTCCTCCTCTCCTACAATGAGCAGTTCTTC. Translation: CASSPMAGVLLSYNEQFF.